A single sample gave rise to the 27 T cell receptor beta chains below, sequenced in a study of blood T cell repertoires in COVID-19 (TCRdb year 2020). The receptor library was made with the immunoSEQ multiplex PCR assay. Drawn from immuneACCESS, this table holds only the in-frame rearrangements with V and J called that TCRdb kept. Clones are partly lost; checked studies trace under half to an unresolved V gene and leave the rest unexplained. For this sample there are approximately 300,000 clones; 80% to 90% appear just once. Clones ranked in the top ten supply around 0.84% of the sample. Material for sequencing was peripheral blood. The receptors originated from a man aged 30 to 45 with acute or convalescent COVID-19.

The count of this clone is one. CDR3 nucleotide sequence: TGTGCCAGCAGTTACTCGACACAGGACCAAGAGACCCAGTACTTC. Translated: CASSYSTQDQETQYF. The rearrangement joins TRBV6-2 or TRBV6-3 to TRBJ2-5, with D possibly being TRBD1 (5 bases). V was clipped by 0 bases and J by 0 bases, with 8 bases between them. Per the germline V gene, CDR1 is MNHEY and CDR2 is SVGEGT. The CDR3 runs to 15 residues.

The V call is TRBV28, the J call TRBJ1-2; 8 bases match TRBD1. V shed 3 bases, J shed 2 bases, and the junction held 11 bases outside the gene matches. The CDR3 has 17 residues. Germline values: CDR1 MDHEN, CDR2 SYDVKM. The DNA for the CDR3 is TGTGCCAGCAGTTTCACTGGGGCAGGGGGCGCGAACTATGGCTACACCTTC. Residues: CASSFTGAGGANYGYTF.

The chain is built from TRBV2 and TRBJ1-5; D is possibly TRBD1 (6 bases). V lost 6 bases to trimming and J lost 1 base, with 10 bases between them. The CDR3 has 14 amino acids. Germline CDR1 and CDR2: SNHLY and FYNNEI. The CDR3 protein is CASSVDRSNQPQHF. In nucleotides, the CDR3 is TGTGCCAGCAGCGTGGACAGAAGCAATCAGCCCCAGCATTTT.

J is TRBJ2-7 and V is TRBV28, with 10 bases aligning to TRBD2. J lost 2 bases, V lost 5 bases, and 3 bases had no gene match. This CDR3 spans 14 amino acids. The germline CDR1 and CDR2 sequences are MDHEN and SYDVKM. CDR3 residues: CASSGLAGAYEQYF. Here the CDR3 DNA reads TGTGCCAGCAGTGGTCTAGCGGGGGCCTACGAGCAGTACTTC.

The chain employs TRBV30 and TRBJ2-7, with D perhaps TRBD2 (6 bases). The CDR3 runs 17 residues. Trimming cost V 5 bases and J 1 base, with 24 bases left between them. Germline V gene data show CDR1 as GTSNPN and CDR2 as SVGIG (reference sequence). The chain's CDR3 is CAWGVPGLDCESYEQYF. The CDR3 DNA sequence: TGTGCCTGGGGGGTCCCGGGACTTGATTGCGAATCCTACGAGCAGTACTTC.

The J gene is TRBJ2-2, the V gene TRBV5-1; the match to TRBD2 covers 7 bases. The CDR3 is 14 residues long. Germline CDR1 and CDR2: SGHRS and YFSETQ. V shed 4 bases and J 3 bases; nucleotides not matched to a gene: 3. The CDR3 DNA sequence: TGCGCCAGCAGCGGGAGGGCAGACACCGGGGAGCTGTTTTTT. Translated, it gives CASSGRADTGELFF.

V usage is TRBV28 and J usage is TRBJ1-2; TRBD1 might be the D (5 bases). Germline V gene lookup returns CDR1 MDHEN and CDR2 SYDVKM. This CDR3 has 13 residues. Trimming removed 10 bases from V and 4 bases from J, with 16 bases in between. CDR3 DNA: TGTGCCACCTTGGACACCAACCTCTATGGCTACACCTTC. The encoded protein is CATLDTNLYGYTF.

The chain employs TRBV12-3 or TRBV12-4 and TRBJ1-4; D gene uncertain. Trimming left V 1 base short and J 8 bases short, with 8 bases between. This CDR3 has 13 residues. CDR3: CASSLVHSEKLFF. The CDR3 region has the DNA TGTGCCAGCAGTTTAGTGCACAGCGAAAAACTGTTTTTT.

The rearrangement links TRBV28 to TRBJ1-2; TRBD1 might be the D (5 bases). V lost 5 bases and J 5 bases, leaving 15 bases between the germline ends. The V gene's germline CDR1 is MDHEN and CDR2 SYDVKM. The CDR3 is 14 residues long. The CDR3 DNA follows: TGTGCCAGCAGTACCCCACAGGCGCCGTATGGCTACACCTTC. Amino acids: CASSTPQAPYGYTF.

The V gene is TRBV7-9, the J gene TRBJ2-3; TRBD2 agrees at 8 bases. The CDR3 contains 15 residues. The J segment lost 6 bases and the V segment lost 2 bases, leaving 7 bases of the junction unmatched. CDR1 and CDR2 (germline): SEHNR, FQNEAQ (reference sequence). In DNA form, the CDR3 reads TGTGCCAGCAGCTTAATTCCAGCGGGGGCGGATACGCAGTATTTT. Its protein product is CASSLIPAGADTQYF.

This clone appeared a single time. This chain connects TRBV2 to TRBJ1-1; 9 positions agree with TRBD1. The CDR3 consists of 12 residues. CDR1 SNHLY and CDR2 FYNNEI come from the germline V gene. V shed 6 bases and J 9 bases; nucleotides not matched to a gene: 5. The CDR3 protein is CASRLGQGKAFF. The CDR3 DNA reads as TGTGCCAGCAGGCTGGGACAGGGAAAAGCTTTCTTT.

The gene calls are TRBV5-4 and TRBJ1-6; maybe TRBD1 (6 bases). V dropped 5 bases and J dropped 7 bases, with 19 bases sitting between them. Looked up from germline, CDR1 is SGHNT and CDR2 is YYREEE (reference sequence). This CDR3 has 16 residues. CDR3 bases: TGTGCCAGCAGAAAAATGGGCGGGGGCCACAATTCACCCCTCCACTTT. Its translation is CASRKMGGGHNSPLHF.

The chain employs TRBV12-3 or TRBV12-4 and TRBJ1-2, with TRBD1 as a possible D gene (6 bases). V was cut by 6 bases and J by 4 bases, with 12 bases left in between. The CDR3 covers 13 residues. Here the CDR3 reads CASSRGGIYGYTF. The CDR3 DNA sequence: TGTGCCAGCAGCCGAGGGGGTATCTATGGCTACACCTTC.

The chain's CDR3 is CASRPREGNSPLHF. The CDR3 DNA reads as TGTGCCAGTAGACCCAGGGAGGGTAATTCACCCCTCCACTTT. The chain recombines TRBV19 with TRBJ1-6; tentative D call: TRBD1 (5 bases). Germline V gene lookup returns CDR1 LNHDA and CDR2 SQIVND (reference sequence). The CDR3 contains 14 residues. The ends were cut back, 6 bases at V and 6 bases at J, with 12 bases in the middle. The full variable domain, in which reference TRBV19 and TRBJ1-6 provide the parts outside the CDR3, is DGGITQSPKYLFRKEGQNVTLSCEQNLNHDAMYWYRQDPGQGLRLIYYSQIVNDFQKGDIAEGYSVSREKKESFPLTVTSAQKNPTAFYLCASRPREGNSPLHFGNGTRLTVT.

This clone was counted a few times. The CDR3, as DNA: TGTGCCTCATCACAGGGTCCCTCCTATAATTCACCCCTCCACTTT. As protein: CASSQGPSYNSPLHF. The chain joins TRBV30 to TRBJ1-6, with TRBD1 as a possible D gene (6 bases). V lost 7 bases and J 0 bases, leaving 13 bases between the germline ends. CDR3 length: 15 amino acids. Germline assignment: CDR1 GTSNPN and CDR2 SVGIG (reference sequence).

The CDR3 bases are TGTGCCAGCAGCCTAACAGGGGCCTCTGGGGCCAACGTCCTGACTTTC. Translated: CASSLTGASGANVLTF. V gene TRBV5-4 combines with J gene TRBJ2-6; 7 bases agree with TRBD1. J gave up 0 bases and V 4 bases, and 4 bases lay outside the gene matches. Germline V gene data show CDR1 as SGHNT and CDR2 as YYREEE (reference sequence). There are 16 residues in the CDR3.

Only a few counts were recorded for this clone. This CDR3 reads CASSEESGGAETQYF. The CDR3 DNA is TGTGCCAGCAGTGAAGAGAGCGGGGGGGCTGAGACCCAGTACTTC. The chain recombines TRBV6-1 with TRBJ2-5; 10 nucleotides line up with TRBD2. V lost 1 base and J lost 5; bases outside the gene matches: 4. Looked up from germline, CDR1 is MNHNS and CDR2 is SASEGT. The length of the CDR3 is 15 residues.

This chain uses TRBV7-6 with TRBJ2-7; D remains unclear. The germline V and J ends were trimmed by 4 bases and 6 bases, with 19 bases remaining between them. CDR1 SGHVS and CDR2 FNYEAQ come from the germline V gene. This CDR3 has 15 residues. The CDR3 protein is CASSYIAPPKGEQYF. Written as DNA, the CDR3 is TGTGCCAGCAGCTACATAGCTCCACCTAAAGGCGAGCAGTACTTC. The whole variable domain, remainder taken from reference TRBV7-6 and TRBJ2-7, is GAGVSQSPRYKVTKRGQDVALRCDPISGHVSLYWYRQALGQGPEFLTYFNYEAQQDKSGLPNDRFSAERPEGSISTLTIQRTEQRDSAMYRCASSYIAPPKGEQYFGPGTRLTVT.

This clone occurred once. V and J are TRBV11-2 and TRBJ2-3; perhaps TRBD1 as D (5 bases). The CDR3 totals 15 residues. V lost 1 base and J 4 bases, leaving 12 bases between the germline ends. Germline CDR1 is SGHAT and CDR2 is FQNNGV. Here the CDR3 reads CASSLGPGFADTQYF. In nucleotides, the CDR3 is TGTGCCAGCAGCTTAGGCCCAGGGTTCGCAGATACGCAGTATTTT. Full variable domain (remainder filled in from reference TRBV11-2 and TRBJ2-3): EAGVAQSPRYKIIEKRQSVAFWCNPISGHATLYWYQQILGQGPKLLIQFQNNGVVDDSQLPKDRFSAERLKGVDSTLKIQPAKLEDSAVYLCASSLGPGFADTQYFGPGTRLTVL.

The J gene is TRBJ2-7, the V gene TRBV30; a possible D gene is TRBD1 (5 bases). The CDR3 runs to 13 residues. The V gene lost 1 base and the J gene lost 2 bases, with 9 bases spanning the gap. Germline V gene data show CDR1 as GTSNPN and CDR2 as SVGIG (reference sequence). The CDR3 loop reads CAWSGWGPYEQYF. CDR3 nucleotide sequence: TGTGCCTGGAGTGGATGGGGCCCCTACGAGCAGTACTTC.

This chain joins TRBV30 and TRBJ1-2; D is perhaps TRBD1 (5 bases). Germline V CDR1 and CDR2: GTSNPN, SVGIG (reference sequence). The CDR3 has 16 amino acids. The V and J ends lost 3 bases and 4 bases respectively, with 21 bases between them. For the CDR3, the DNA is TGTGCCTGGAGACCCCGGGGGATCCCCATTAGCTATGGCTACACCTTC. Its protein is CAWRPRGIPISYGYTF.

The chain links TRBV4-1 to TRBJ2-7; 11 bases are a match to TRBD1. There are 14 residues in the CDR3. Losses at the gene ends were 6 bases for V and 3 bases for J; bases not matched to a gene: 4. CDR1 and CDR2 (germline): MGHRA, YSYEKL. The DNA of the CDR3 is TGCGCCAGCAGTCCCGGGACAGGGGGCTACGAGCAGTACTTC. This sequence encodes CASSPGTGGYEQYF.

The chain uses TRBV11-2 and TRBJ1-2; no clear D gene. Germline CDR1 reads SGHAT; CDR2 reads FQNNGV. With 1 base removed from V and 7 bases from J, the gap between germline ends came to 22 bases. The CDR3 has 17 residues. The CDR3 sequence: CASSLGGTFQSSSGYTF. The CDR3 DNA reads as TGTGCCAGCAGCTTAGGAGGTACCTTCCAGTCCTCCTCTGGCTACACCTTC.

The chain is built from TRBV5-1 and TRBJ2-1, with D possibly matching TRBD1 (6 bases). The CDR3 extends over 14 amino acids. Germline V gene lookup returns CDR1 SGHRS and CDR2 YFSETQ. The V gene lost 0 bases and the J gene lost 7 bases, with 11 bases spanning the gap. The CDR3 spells CASSLEGRGNEQFF. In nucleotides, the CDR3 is TGCGCCAGCAGCTTGGAGGGCAGGGGAAATGAGCAGTTCTTC.

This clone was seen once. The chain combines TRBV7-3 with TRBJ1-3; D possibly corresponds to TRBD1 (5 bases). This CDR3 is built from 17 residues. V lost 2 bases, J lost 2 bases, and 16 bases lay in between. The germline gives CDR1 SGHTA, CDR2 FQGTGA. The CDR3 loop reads CASSLLPSDSPGNTIYF. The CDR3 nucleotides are TGTGCCAGCAGCTTACTCCCCTCTGACAGTCCTGGAAACACCATATATTTT.

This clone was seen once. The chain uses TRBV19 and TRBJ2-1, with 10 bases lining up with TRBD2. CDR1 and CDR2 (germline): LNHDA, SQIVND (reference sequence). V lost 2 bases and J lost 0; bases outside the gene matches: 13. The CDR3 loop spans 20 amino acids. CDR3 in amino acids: CASSISSGSSGRNSYNEQFF. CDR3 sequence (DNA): TGTGCCAGTAGTATATCGTCCGGATCTAGCGGGAGAAACTCCTACAATGAGCAGTTCTTC.

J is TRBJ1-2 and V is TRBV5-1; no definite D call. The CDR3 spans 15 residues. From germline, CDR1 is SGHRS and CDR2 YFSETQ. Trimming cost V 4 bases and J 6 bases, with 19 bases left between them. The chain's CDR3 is CASSEDTWSGDGYTF. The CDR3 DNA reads TGCGCCAGCAGCGAGGATACGTGGAGCGGTGATGGCTACACCTTC.